The 5 T cell receptor beta chains below were found in one sample sequenced in a study of blood T cell repertoires in COVID-19. Using immunoSEQ multiplex PCR, the repertoire was profiled, and TCRdb retains in-frame clones only, with some absent. The table records about 74,000 clones, 70% to 85% of them present only once. The specimen sequenced was peripheral blood. The receptor source for this set is a human donor in a cohort sampled during active COVID-19.

The chain links TRBV5-1 to TRBJ1-2, with D tentatively TRBD1 (6 bases). Trimming took off 0 bases at V and 7 bases at J, with 10 bases between the two ends. The CDR3 extends over 13 amino acids. Germline lookup yields CDR1 SGHRS and CDR2 YFSETQ. The CDR3: CASSLETGLGYTF. The CDR3 DNA follows: TGCGCCAGCAGCTTGGAAACAGGGCTTGGCTACACCTTC.

V gene TRBV27 combines with J gene TRBJ1-1, with 10 bases that match TRBD1. Germline V gene lookup returns CDR1 MNHEY and CDR2 SMNVEV (reference sequence). V was clipped by 5 bases and J by 10 bases; unmatched bases: 16. The CDR3 has 16 residues. The CDR3 sequence: CASSPPLDRGVVAAFF. The CDR3 region has the DNA TGTGCCAGCAGTCCGCCTTTGGACAGGGGGGTGGTGGCAGCTTTCTTT.

This chain links TRBV30 with TRBJ1-3; perhaps TRBD1 as D (5 bases). V lost 1 base to trimming and J lost 0 bases, with 7 bases between them. The V gene's germline CDR1 is GTSNPN and CDR2 SVGIG (reference sequence). The CDR3 is 14 amino acids. The DNA for the CDR3 is TGTGCCTGGAGTGCGGGACTCTCTGGAAACACCATATATTTT. Translated: CAWSAGLSGNTIYF. The whole variable domain, filled in from reference TRBV30 and TRBJ1-3, reads SQTIHQWPATLVQPVGSPLSLECTVEGTSNPNLYWYRQAAGRGLQLLFYSVGIGQISSEVPQNLSASRPQDRQFILSSKKLLLSDSGFYLCAWSAGLSGNTIYFGEGSWLTVV.

This clone has just one count. The J gene is TRBJ2-5, the V gene TRBV6-1, with D maybe TRBD1 (6 bases). The CDR3 runs 14 residues. Germline CDR1 and CDR2: MNHNS and SASEGT. Between the trimmed V and J ends, which lost 6 bases and 3 bases, there was a span of 14 bases. CDR3 sequence (DNA): TGTGCCAGCAGCCTCCGGACAGCTAAAGAGACCCAGTACTTC. Its protein product is CASSLRTAKETQYF.

The V gene is TRBV6-6, the J gene TRBJ2-7; 7 positions agree with TRBD1. The CDR3 length is 14 residues. V shed 4 bases and J 2 bases; nucleotides not matched to a gene: 5. Germline assignment: CDR1 MNHNY and CDR2 SVGAGI (reference sequence). CDR3 sequence: CASSSRTGTYEQYF. The CDR3, as DNA: TGTGCCAGCAGTTCGAGGACAGGCACCTACGAGCAGTACTTC.